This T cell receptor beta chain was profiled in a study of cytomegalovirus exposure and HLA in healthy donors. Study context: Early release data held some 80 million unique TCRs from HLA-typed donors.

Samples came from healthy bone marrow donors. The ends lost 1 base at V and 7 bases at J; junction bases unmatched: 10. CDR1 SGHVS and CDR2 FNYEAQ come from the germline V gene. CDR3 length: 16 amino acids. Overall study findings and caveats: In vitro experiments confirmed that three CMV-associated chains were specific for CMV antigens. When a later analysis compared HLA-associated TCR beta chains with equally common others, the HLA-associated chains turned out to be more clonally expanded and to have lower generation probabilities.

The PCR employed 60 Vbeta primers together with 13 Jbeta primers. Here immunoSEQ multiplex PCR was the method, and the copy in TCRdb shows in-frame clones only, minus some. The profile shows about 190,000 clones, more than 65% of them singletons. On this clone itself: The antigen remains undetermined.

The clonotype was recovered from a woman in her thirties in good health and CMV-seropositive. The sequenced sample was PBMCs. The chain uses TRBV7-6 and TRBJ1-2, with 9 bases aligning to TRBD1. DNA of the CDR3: TGTGCCAGCAGCTTAGAGGCCGGGACAGGGACGACTGGCTACACCTTC. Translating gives CASSLEAGTGTTGYTF.